The 15 T cell receptor beta chains presented below share a single source sample, sequenced in a study of cytomegalovirus exposure and HLA in healthy donors. Researchers ran the PCR with 60 Vbeta and 13 Jbeta primers. The method was immunoSEQ multiplex PCR; TCRdb's version includes in-frame clones alone and lacks a portion of them. In the table there are approximately 160,000 clones, roughly 70% of which are singletons. The specimen sequenced was PBMCs. The receptors come from a woman in her thirties or forties in good health and CMV-seropositive.

The chain links TRBV2 to TRBJ2-5, with 10 bases that match TRBD1. Unmatched junction bases numbered 6, after V lost 6 bases and J lost 2 bases. This CDR3 comprises 15 residues. Looked up from germline, CDR1 is SNHLY and CDR2 is FYNNEI. Here the CDR3 DNA reads TGTGCCAGCAGAGGAGGGACAGGGGCGCAAGAGACCCAGTACTTC. This codes for CASRGGTGAQETQYF.

This clone appeared a few times. This rearrangement joins TRBV12-5 to TRBJ2-5, with no clear D. The germline V and J ends were trimmed by 5 bases and 5 bases, with 15 bases remaining between them. The CDR3 is made up of 14 amino acids. Germline-derived CDR1 and CDR2 are LGHNT and FRNRAP. The CDR3 DNA is TGTGCTAGTGGTCTAACAAACGAGGCGGAGACCCAGTACTTC. Translated, it gives CASGLTNEAETQYF.

The chain couples TRBV19 to TRBJ1-1, with a tentative D call TRBD1 (5 bases). CDR3 length: 13 amino acids. CDR1 is LNHDA and CDR2 is SQIVND in the germline V gene (reference sequence). V was clipped by 4 bases and J by 5 bases, with 11 bases between them. The CDR3 DNA reads as TGTGCCAGTAGTAAGGGGCAAGGGACTGAAGCTTTCTTT. It codes for CASSKGQGTEAFF.

This sequence joins TRBV18 and TRBJ2-5, with no clear D. Germline V gene lookup returns CDR1 KGHSH and CDR2 LQKENI. Trimming took off 1 base at V and 3 bases at J, with 6 bases between the two ends. The CDR3 sequence is 13 residues long. CDR3 protein: CASSPLTEETQYF. The CDR3 coding sequence is TGTGCCAGCTCACCACTTACAGAAGAGACCCAGTACTTC.

This clone was seen just once. The chain recombines TRBV4-2 with TRBJ1-2; D might be TRBD1 (5 bases). Between the trimmed V and J ends, which lost 1 base and 4 bases, there was a span of 10 bases. Germline CDR1 and CDR2: LGHNA and YNFKEQ. This CDR3 spans 14 amino acids. Here the CDR3 reads CASSQGQTFYGYTF. CDR3 bases: TGTGCCAGCAGCCAAGGACAGACCTTCTATGGCTACACCTTC.

V and J are TRBV11-2 and TRBJ1-2; the D gene is possibly TRBD1 (5 bases). CDR1 is SGHAT and CDR2 is FQNNGV in the germline V gene. V was clipped by 5 bases and J by 4 bases, with 17 bases between them. The CDR3 loop spans 15 amino acids. CDR3 sequence: CASSASSRVGYGYTF. CDR3 bases: TGTGCCAGCAGCGCCTCCTCCAGGGTTGGCTATGGCTACACCTTC.

The chain uses TRBV7-8 and TRBJ2-5; 7 nucleotides agree with TRBD1. Germline lookup yields CDR1 SGHVS and CDR2 FQNEAQ. This CDR3 is 16 amino acids long. After removal of 7 bases from V and 1 base from J, the junction contained 12 bases not matched to a gene. The CDR3 sequence is CASTKGGRQAQETQYF. In DNA form, the CDR3 reads TGTGCCAGCACCAAAGGGGGCCGACAGGCCCAAGAGACCCAGTACTTC.

The chain employs TRBV6-1 and TRBJ2-7, with 8 bases lining up with TRBD1. Germline V gene lookup returns CDR1 MNHNS and CDR2 SASEGT. The CDR3 extends over 20 amino acids. V lost 1 base, J lost 8 bases, and 25 bases stayed unmatched. The CDR3 sequence is CASSEDGRGLRSRGESQQYF. The CDR3 DNA reads as TGTGCCAGCAGTGAAGATGGCAGGGGGCTAAGGAGCAGGGGAGAGAGTCAGCAGTACTTC.

CDR3 sequence (DNA): TGTGCCAGTAGTATTTCCCCCGGCACAGATACGCAGTATTTT. Translation: CASSISPGTDTQYF. This chain connects TRBV19 to TRBJ2-3, with D unresolved. Germline CDR1 reads LNHDA; CDR2 reads SQIVND (reference sequence). This CDR3 has 14 residues. V was pared by 3 bases and J by 1 base, with 8 bases between. Drawing the rest from reference TRBV19 and TRBJ2-3, the complete variable domain is DGGITQSPKYLFRKEGQNVTLSCEQNLNHDAMYWYRQDPGQGLRLIYYSQIVNDFQKGDIAEGYSVSREKKESFPLTVTSAQKNPTAFYLCASSISPGTDTQYFGPGTRLTVL.

CDR3 nucleotides: TGTGCCATCAGTGCTTCCGTGGGACAGGGTGCGTTCAACGCTGAAGCTTTCTTT. Residues: CAISASVGQGAFNAEAFF. The rearrangement joins TRBV10-3 to TRBJ1-1; 9 bases line up with TRBD1. There are 18 residues in the CDR3. Losses at the gene ends were 4 bases for V and 6 bases for J; bases not matched to a gene: 18. Germline V gene lookup returns CDR1 ENHRY and CDR2 SYGVKD.

The sample holds one count of this clone. Here the CDR3 reads CATSRARDSNYEQYF. The CDR3 DNA follows: TGTGCCACCAGCAGAGCGAGGGACAGCAACTACGAGCAGTACTTC. The chain uses TRBV15 and TRBJ2-7; the match to TRBD1 covers 7 bases. V shed 1 base and J 3 bases; nucleotides not matched to a gene: 6. Germline CDR1 is LNHNV and CDR2 is YYDKDF (reference sequence). This CDR3 spans 15 amino acids. The complete variable domain, with remaining parts taken from reference TRBV15 and TRBJ2-7, reads DAMVIQNPRYQVTQFGKPVTLSCSQTLNHNVMYWYQQKSSQAPKLLFHYYDKDFNNEADTPDNFQSRRPNTSFCFLDIRSPGLGDTAMYLCATSRARDSNYEQYFGPGTRLTVT.

CDR3 DNA: TGTGCCAGCAGTTACCCCCCCGGGGGGACAACCCAAGAGACCCAGTACTTC. Amino acid sequence: CASSYPPGGTTQETQYF. The V call is TRBV28, the J call TRBJ2-5; possible D gene TRBD2, 7 bases. The CDR3 covers 17 residues. The V gene lost 4 bases and the J gene lost 1 base, with 19 bases spanning the gap. The germline gives CDR1 MDHEN, CDR2 SYDVKM.

The chain is built from TRBV28 and TRBJ2-1; TRBD2 might be the D (6 bases). The germline CDR1 and CDR2 sequences are MDHEN and SYDVKM. CDR3 size: 15 residues. Trimming removed 3 bases at V and 3 bases at J, with 12 bases between. The CDR3 coding sequence is TGTGCCAGCAGTTTGGGGGGAGGAGTCTACAATGAGCAGTTCTTC. Amino acid sequence: CASSLGGGVYNEQFF.

The gene calls are TRBV5-8 and TRBJ2-3; a possible D gene is TRBD1 (6 bases). The germline V gene has CDR1 SGHTS and CDR2 YDEGEE. Between the trimmed V and J ends, which lost 1 base and 4 bases, there was a span of 7 bases. CDR3 length: 13 residues. CDR3 sequence reads: CASSLPGADTQYF. DNA for the CDR3: TGTGCCAGCAGCTTGCCAGGGGCAGATACGCAGTATTTT.

The chain employs TRBV25-1 and TRBJ1-1; the match to TRBD1 covers 9 bases. J gave up 1 base and V 6 bases, and 3 bases lay outside the gene matches. Germline V gene data show CDR1 as MGHDK and CDR2 as SYGVNS. The CDR3 loop spans 14 amino acids. Here the CDR3 reads CASRRTGENTEAFF. The CDR3 DNA follows: TGTGCCAGCAGGCGGACAGGGGAGAACACTGAAGCTTTCTTT.